The present T cell receptor beta chain was sequenced within a study of shared clonotypes between healthy human individuals. Study in general: Ranging from 18 to 49 in age, donors were a couple of women and a few men. There were three CD4 naive, three CD4 memory, two CD8 naive and one CD8 memory plates per donor. Study-wide points: Clonotypes not shared had lower generation probabilities than those common to all four donors.

The naive CD8 fraction comprised CD45RO-negative cells positively selected for CCR7 and excluded terminally differentiated effector memory CD45RA+ cells. The count of this clone is one. Its target is unknown. The length of the CDR3 is 20 residues. Per germline, CDR1 MGHRA and CDR2 YSYEKL. V was clipped by 0 bases and J by 1 base, with 22 bases between them. The assay ran at deep level. Assay used: immunoSEQ multiplex PCR; TCRdb lists only in-frame clones, some missing. Of about 2.1 million clones detected, just over 90% appear once; the ten largest clones hold around 1.8%. This TCR was sampled from a man between 18 and 29 years old in good health. Some clones in this sample may be carry-over from other donors' samples. Sequenced: naive CD8+ T cells from PBMCs. The rearrangement joins TRBV4-1 to TRBJ2-4; D uncertain. The CDR3 region is CASSQDESYRVLVAKNIQYF. DNA for the CDR3: TGCGCCAGCAGCCAAGATGAATCATATCGTGTCCTAGTCGCCAAAAACATTCAGTACTTC.